What follows are 12 T cell receptor beta chains derived from one specimen sequenced in a study of T cells in Graves' hyperthyroidism and ophthalmopathy. The CDR3 regions of TCR beta were amplified from RNA transcripts. A set of HTBI primers served as the primers for a first-round RT-PCR of the TCR CDR3. Each CDR3 protein is one row after TCRdb ran MiXCR on the multiplex PCR reads. There are around 700,000 distinct CDR3 sequences in the sample; 15% to 20% occur only once, and approximately 15% lies in the top ten. Material for sequencing was blood. Receptors originate from a woman between 50 and 59 years old with Graves' hyperthyroidism that later progressed to Graves' ophthalmopathy.

The CDR3 spells CASTRSGEGELFF. CDR3 DNA sequence: TGTGCCAGCACGAGGAGCGGGGAAGGGGAGCTGTTTTTT. The chain carries TRBV6-2 or TRBV6-3 and TRBJ2-2; 7 positions agree with TRBD2. The CDR3 runs to 13 residues. In germline, CDR1 is MNHEY, CDR2 SVGEGT. V shed 7 bases and J 8 bases; nucleotides not matched to a gene: 7.

This clonotype was observed a few times. The rearrangement joins TRBV6-1 to TRBJ1-2; D is perhaps TRBD1 (6 bases). Looked up from germline, CDR1 is MNHNS and CDR2 is SASEGT. V was trimmed by 7 bases and J by 6 bases, leaving 15 bases between them. The CDR3 runs to 13 residues. CDR3 in amino acids: CASTRTGNHGYTF. The CDR3 nucleotides read TGTGCCAGCACCCGCACAGGGAACCATGGCTACACCTTC.

Many counts were recorded for this clonotype. This rearrangement joins TRBV20-1 to TRBJ1-4; 11 bases line up with TRBD1. J lost 7 bases, V lost 5 bases, and 3 bases had no gene match. Germline V CDR1 and CDR2: DFQATT, SNEGSKA (reference sequence). The length of the CDR3 is 13 residues. CDR3 DNA sequence: TGCAGTGCTCCGGACAGGGGGCTTGAAAAACTGTTTTTT. Translating it yields CSAPDRGLEKLFF.

The V and J genes are TRBV9 and TRBJ2-5, with D possibly called TRBD1 or TRBD2 (6 bases each). This CDR3 spans 15 amino acids. Trimming stripped 4 bases from V and 5 bases from J, with 18 bases between. The germline gives CDR1 SGDLS, CDR2 YYNGEE. In DNA form, the CDR3 reads TGTGCCAGCAGCCCAGGGGAGCCCGGAGGGGAGACCCAGTACTTC. Translating gives CASSPGEPGGETQYF.

This chain connects TRBV28 to TRBJ1-2; D is undetermined. The CDR3 runs to 13 residues. Germline lookup yields CDR1 MDHEN and CDR2 SYDVKM. V lost 5 bases and J lost 0, with 7 bases in between. In nucleotides, the CDR3 is TGTGCCAGCAGTAGACCACCTAACTATGGCTACACCTTC. The encoded protein is CASSRPPNYGYTF.

This clonotype was picked up many times. V and J are TRBV2 and TRBJ1-5; no clear D. CDR3 length equals 17 residues. The V gene's germline CDR1 is SNHLY and CDR2 FYNNEI. With 5 bases removed from V and 0 bases from J, the gap between germline ends came to 17 bases. The CDR3 here is CASSSRPGLYSNQPQHF. The CDR3 bases are TGTGCCAGCAGTAGTCGCCCGGGGTTATATAGCAATCAGCCCCAGCATTTT.

CDR3 nucleotide sequence: TGCAGTGCCGGGGGGACTAGCGGGAAACCCAATGAGCAGTTCTTC. Amino acids: CSAGGTSGKPNEQFF. This rearrangement joins TRBV20-1 to TRBJ2-1; 13 bases are shared with TRBD2. This CDR3 has 15 amino acids. The V gene's germline CDR1 is DFQATT and CDR2 SNEGSKA (reference sequence). Germline trimming cut 6 bases from V and 6 bases from J; bases unmatched to any gene: 8.

Ten or more counts support this clonotype. The chain employs TRBV11-2 and TRBJ2-3, with TRBD2 as a possible D gene (5 bases). This CDR3 has 17 amino acids. The V gene's germline CDR1 is SGHAT and CDR2 FQNNGV. V was pared by 3 bases and J by 0 bases, with 16 bases between. The CDR3 DNA reads TGTGCCAGCAGCTTCAGGTGGCGAGCTAGCAGCACAGATACGCAGTATTTT. Its protein product is CASSFRWRASSTDTQYF. Using reference TRBV11-2 and TRBJ2-3 for the parts outside the CDR3, the full variable domain is EAGVAQSPRYKIIEKRQSVAFWCNPISGHATLYWYQQILGQGPKLLIQFQNNGVVDDSQLPKDRFSAERLKGVDSTLKIQPAKLEDSAVYLCASSFRWRASSTDTQYFGPGTRLTVL.

This clonotype was detected only a few times. J is TRBJ2-6 and V is TRBV20-1; no clear D. V was clipped by 3 bases and J by 0 bases, with 6 bases between them. Germline V gives CDR1 DFQATT, CDR2 SNEGSKA (reference sequence). The CDR3 has 14 amino acids. The CDR3 here is CSASQFSGANVLTF. CDR3 nucleotides: TGCAGTGCTAGCCAGTTCTCTGGGGCCAACGTCCTGACTTTC.

This clonotype was counted many times. This sequence joins TRBV3-1 and TRBJ1-6; perhaps TRBD1 as D (6 bases). V shed 4 bases and J shed 11 bases, with 15 bases lying between them. The CDR3 has 14 amino acids. Germline V gene data show CDR1 as LGHDT and CDR2 as YNNKEL (reference sequence). The CDR3 nucleotides are TGTGCCAGCAGCCGGCGACAAGGGGGAACACCCCTCCACTTT. This translates into CASSRRQGGTPLHF.

In this sample, this clonotype turned up a few times. The chain joins TRBV3-1 to TRBJ1-2; the match to TRBD1 covers 9 bases. The CDR3 consists of 15 residues. J lost 4 bases, V lost 4 bases, and 7 bases had no gene match. CDR1 is LGHDT and CDR2 is YNNKEL in the germline V gene (reference sequence). The CDR3 loop reads CASSLFATGGYGYTF. CDR3 coding DNA: TGTGCCAGCAGCCTCTTCGCGACAGGGGGCTATGGCTACACCTTC.

Ten or more counts support this clonotype. This chain links TRBV2 with TRBJ2-5, with D tentatively TRBD1 or TRBD2 (5 bases each). Germline-derived CDR1 and CDR2 are SNHLY and FYNNEI. The CDR3 sequence is 15 residues long. Trimming left V 7 bases short and J 7 bases short, with 22 bases between. CDR3 DNA sequence: TGTGCCAGCATAATCGGGACCTCTCCGGCGGGGACCCAGTACTTC. Protein product: CASIIGTSPAGTQYF.